The clone carrying this T cell receptor (beta chain) was observed many times. The antigen is undetermined. Amplification of TCR alpha and beta CDR3 regions from RNA used iRepertoire nested multiplex PCR. TCRdb re-derived calls from the multiplex PCR reads in MiXCR, one entry per CDR3 protein. The sample has over 120,000 distinct CDR3 sequences; about 39% are singletons. The V end was cut by 3 bases, the J end by 3 bases, with 8 bases between. Germline V lookup: CDR1 DFQATT, CDR2 SNEGSKA (reference sequence). CDR3 length equals 12 residues. This sample stems from a study of glioma-infiltrating T cells. Findings of the study overall: Tissue and blood shared very few CDR3 sequences.

The TCR sequence derives from a human donor with low-grade glioma or glioblastoma, undergoing nonglioma brain surgery, or in good health (not recorded which). The chain employs TRBV20-1 and TRBJ2-5; the D is unclear. Input material: glioma tissue, nonneoplastic brain tissue, or PBMCs (not recorded which). In DNA form, the CDR3 reads TGCAGTGCTAGCCCGTCGGAAGAGACCCAGTACTTC. It codes for CSASPSEETQYF.